This entry features one T cell receptor beta chain sequence. V lost 5 bases and J lost 3, with 9 bases in between. Germline CDR1 LGHNA, CDR2 YSLEER. This CDR3 has 13 residues. The data were taken from a study of shared clonotypes between healthy human individuals. The overall study: Each donor contributed plates that comprised three CD4 naive, three CD4 memory, two CD8 naive and one CD8 memory.

Clones were sequenced by immunoSEQ multiplex PCR, and TCRdb holds only the in-frame ones, with some missing. The sample yields 2,500,000 or so clones, approximately 92% seen once. The receptor's source is a man aged 18 to 35 in good health. This chain links TRBV4-3 with TRBJ2-3, with D unresolved. The sample consisted of naive CD4+ T cells sorted from blood. Subset noted: CD45RA+ positively selected. DNA of the CDR3: TGCGCCAGCAGCGCGGAGTGGACAGATACGCAGTATTTT. Its translation is CASSAEWTDTQYF.